A selection of T cell receptor beta chains follows, all from one sample in a study of T cells in Graves' hyperthyroidism and ophthalmopathy. MiXCR was run by TCRdb on the multiplex PCR reads, yielding one entry per CDR3 protein. The sample contains 310,000 or so distinct CDR3 sequences, about a sixth of which appear only once. Sequenced material: blood. The receptors here all came from a woman aged 55-69 years with Graves' ophthalmopathy. CDR3s include the opening cysteine and the closing phenylalanine or tryptophan. D genes are given only for firm matches. Some rows mark clone size as missing; the rest say once, few, many or name a class of expanded clone.

TRBV12-3/TRBV12-4,many,-,TRBJ2-7,CASSSRWEQYF,TGTGCCAGCAGTTCCCGGTGGGAGCAGTACTTC
TRBV6-5,many,-,TRBJ2-3,CASSYYRGVDTQYF,TGTGCCAGCAGTTACTATCGGGGCGTAGATACGCAGTATTTT
TRBV9,many,-,TRBJ2-1,CASSVAGGLYNEQFF,TGTGCCAGCAGCGTAGCCGGGGGGCTCTACAATGAGCAGTTCTTC
TRBV7-9,-,TRBD1,TRBJ2-7,CASSPGDRGHEQYF,TGTGCCAGCAGCCCCGGGGACAGGGGGCACGAGCAGTACTTC
TRBV5-6,-,TRBD1,TRBJ1-1,CASSLGDRRNTEAFF,TGTGCCAGCAGCTTGGGGGACAGGAGAAACACTGAAGCTTTCTTT
TRBV29-1,few,-,TRBJ2-7,CSVIQGIYEQYF,TGCAGCGTCATACAGGGTATCTACGAGCAGTACTTC
TRBV7-2,many,TRBD1,TRBJ1-3,CASSFGTGVGNTIYF,TGTGCCAGCAGCTTCGGGACAGGGGTCGGAAACACCATATATTTT
TRBV6-1,few,TRBD2,TRBJ2-1,CASASGGVSEQFF,TGTGCCAGCGCGAGCGGGGGGGTATCTGAGCAGTTCTTC
TRBV19,many,-,TRBJ1-1,CASSFRINGRTGGLNTEAFF,TGTGCCAGTAGCTTCCGAATCAACGGTAGGACGGGGGGCCTTAACACTGAAGCTTTCTTT
TRBV20-1,many,-,TRBJ2-7,CSATGYSEQYF,TGCAGTGCTACAGGGTACTCAGAGCAGTACTTC
TRBV20-1,-,-,TRBJ1-2,CSAGGTYRAGYTF,TGCAGTGCTGGCGGAACCTACAGGGCTGGCTACACCTTC
TRBV24-1,few,TRBD2,TRBJ2-5,CATSDFSRRGGSPQETQYF,TGTGCCACCAGTGATTTTAGTAGGCGGGGCGGGAGCCCCCAAGAGACCCAGTACTTC
TRBV20-1,many,TRBD2,TRBJ2-1,CSASGTSGTRNEQFF,TGCAGTGCTTCTGGGACTAGCGGGACACGCAATGAGCAGTTCTTC
TRBV6-1,few,-,TRBJ2-7,CASRQGKNEQYF,TGTGCCAGCAGACAGGGTAAAAACGAGCAGTACTTC
TRBV20-1,-,TRBD2,TRBJ2-5,CSASFGTRETQYF,TGCAGTGCTAGTTTTGGGACTAGAGAGACCCAGTACTTC
TRBV27,many,TRBD2,TRBJ2-7,CASSWSAGETYEQYF,TGTGCCAGCAGTTGGTCAGCGGGAGAGACCTACGAGCAGTACTTC
TRBV5-1,many,-,TRBJ2-7,CASSLGPTGISGEQYF,TGCGCCAGCAGCTTGGGCCCAACAGGGATCTCAGGCGAGCAGTACTTC
TRBV27,many,-,TRBJ2-1,CASSSIEGAEIHEQFF,TGTGCCAGCAGTTCAATTGAGGGAGCCGAAATTCATGAGCAGTTCTTC
TRBV12-3/TRBV12-4,many,TRBD2,TRBJ2-5,CASNHRTSGQETQYF,TGTGCCAGCAACCACAGGACTAGCGGCCAAGAGACCCAGTACTTC
TRBV5-1,-,-,TRBJ1-4,CASSLQKGHNEKLFF,TGCGCCAGCAGCCTTCAAAAGGGGCACAATGAAAAACTGTTTTTT
TRBV11-2,many,-,TRBJ2-7,CASSLGRELAYEQYF,TGTGCCAGCAGCTTAGGGAGGGAGCTCGCCTACGAGCAGTACTTC
TRBV5-5,many,TRBD1,TRBJ2-3,CASSFLTTGTDTQYF,TGTGCCAGCAGCTTCTTAACGACAGGGACAGATACGCAGTATTTT
TRBV6-2/TRBV6-3,few,-,TRBJ1-1,CASSYRRTEAFF,TGTGCCAGCAGTTACAGGAGGACTGAAGCTTTCTTT
TRBV28,many,-,TRBJ2-7,CASTSPGVKLSYEQYF,TGTGCCAGCACGTCCCCCGGAGTAAAACTTTCCTACGAGCAGTACTTC
TRBV4-3,many,-,TRBJ1-2,CASSQEMIGTAPYGYTF,TGCGCCAGCAGCCAAGAAATGATAGGGACGGCCCCCTATGGCTACACCTTC
TRBV6-1,many,TRBD2,TRBJ2-7,CASTETPEGLADEQYF,TGTGCCAGCACCGAAACGCCCGAGGGACTAGCAGACGAGCAGTACTTC
TRBV4-1,few,TRBD1,TRBJ2-5,CASSQDGTGFQETQYF,TGCGCCAGCAGCCAAGATGGGACAGGTTTTCAAGAGACCCAGTACTTC
TRBV12-3/TRBV12-4,many,-,TRBJ2-5,CASTSSGGVRETQYF,TGTGCCAGCACCTCGTCGGGGGGCGTCAGAGAGACCCAGTACTTC
TRBV6-5,few,TRBD1,TRBJ2-6,CASSYRDREVLTF,TGTGCCAGCAGCTACCGGGACAGGGAGGTCCTGACTTTC
TRBV2,many,-,TRBJ1-5,CASSDQRDQPQHF,TGTGCCAGCAGTGATCAACGGGATCAGCCCCAGCATTTT
TRBV2,-,-,TRBJ1-5,CASSGGVYGRISNQPQHF,TGTGCCAGCAGCGGAGGGGTTTATGGACGGATTAGCAATCAGCCCCAGCATTTT
TRBV9,-,TRBD1,TRBJ1-2,CASSFNQGAKGGYTF,TGTGCCAGCAGCTTCAACCAGGGGGCGAAGGGTGGCTACACCTTC
TRBV12-3/TRBV12-4,-,-,TRBJ2-7,CASSFRQEAPEQYF,TGTGCCAGCAGTTTCAGACAGGAGGCTCCCGAGCAGTACTTC
TRBV5-1,-,-,TRBJ2-1,CASSPEGQIYNEQFF,TGCGCCAGCAGCCCGGAGGGACAGATCTACAATGAGCAGTTCTTC
TRBV10-3,many,TRBD1,TRBJ1-1,CAIRPWTGGFMNTEAFF,TGTGCCATCAGACCCTGGACAGGGGGTTTCATGAACACTGAAGCTTTCTTT
TRBV20-1,many,-,TRBJ1-1,CSAREGGRNEAFF,TGCAGTGCTAGGGAAGGGGGGCGCAATGAAGCTTTCTTT
TRBV24-1,many,TRBD2,TRBJ2-1,CATSDSARTSGIYNEQFF,TGTGCCACCAGTGATTCTGCGCGGACTAGCGGGATTTACAATGAGCAGTTCTTC
TRBV18,many,-,TRBJ1-4,CASSPTATNEKLFF,TGTGCCAGCTCACCGACAGCAACTAATGAAAAACTGTTTTTT
TRBV3-1,-,-,TRBJ1-2,CASSQERNYGYTF,TGTGCCAGCAGCCAAGAGCGGAACTATGGCTACACCTTC
TRBV28,many,TRBD1,TRBJ1-2,CASTSGGRSYTF,TGTGCCAGCACCTCAGGGGGCAGAAGCTACACCTTC